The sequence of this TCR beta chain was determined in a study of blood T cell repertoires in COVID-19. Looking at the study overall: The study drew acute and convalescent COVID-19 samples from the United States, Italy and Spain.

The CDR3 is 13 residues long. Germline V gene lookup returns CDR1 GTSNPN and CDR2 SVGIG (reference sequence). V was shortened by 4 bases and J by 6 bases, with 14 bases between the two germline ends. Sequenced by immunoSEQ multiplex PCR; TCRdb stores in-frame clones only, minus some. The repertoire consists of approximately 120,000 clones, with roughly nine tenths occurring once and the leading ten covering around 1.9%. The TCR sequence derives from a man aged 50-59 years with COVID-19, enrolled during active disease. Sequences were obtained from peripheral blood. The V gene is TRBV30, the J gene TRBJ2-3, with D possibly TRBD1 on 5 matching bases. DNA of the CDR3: TGTGCCTGGACGCCAGGGCTGCTGGATACGCAGTATTTT. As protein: CAWTPGLLDTQYF. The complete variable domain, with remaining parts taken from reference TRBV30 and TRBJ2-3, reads SQTIHQWPATLVQPVGSPLSLECTVEGTSNPNLYWYRQAAGRGLQLLFYSVGIGQISSEVPQNLSASRPQDRQFILSSKKLLLSDSGFYLCAWTPGLLDTQYFGPGTRLTVL.